Below, 27 T cell receptor beta chains from the same sample are listed, as sequenced in a study of T cells expressing NK-cell markers. Using the 5' RACE reads, TCRdb records one entry per CDR3 protein without DNA. Its clone listing holds a few hundred thousand distinct CDR3 sequences. The source material was blood T cells: a sorted CD56 or NKG2C T cell subset, CD4+ or CD8+ T cells, or bulk PBMC T cells (not recorded which). The receptors were sampled from a man between 18 and 29 years old in good health.

The chain recombines TRBV11-3 with TRBJ2-2. Germline CDR1 is SGHNT and CDR2 is YENEEA. The length of the CDR3 is 16 residues. CDR3 protein: CASSLSRRPNTGELFF.

The chain has TRBV15 and TRBJ2-5; the TCRdb call, TRBD1, lacks DNA for checking. The length of the CDR3 is 12 residues. CDR1 is LNHNV and CDR2 is YYDKDF in the germline V gene (reference sequence). Here the CDR3 reads CATSSPGAGQYF. Using reference TRBV15 and TRBJ2-5 for the parts outside the CDR3, the full variable domain is DAMVIQNPRYQVTQFGKPVTLSCSQTLNHNVMYWYQQKSSQAPKLLFHYYDKDFNNEADTPDNFQSRRPNTSFCFLDIRSPGLGDTAMYLCATSSPGAGQYFGPGTRLLVL.

This chain links TRBV28 with TRBJ2-5; TCRdb selects TRBD1, and the lack of DNA leaves this call unchecked. Germline V gene sequence: CDR1 MDHEN, CDR2 SYDVKM. The CDR3 loop spans 14 amino acids. CDR3 loop: CASSPLIKQETQYF. Complete variable domain (other parts from reference TRBV28 and TRBJ2-5): DVKVTQSSRYLVKRTGEKVFLECVQDMDHENMFWYRQDPGLGLRLIYFSYDVKMKEKGDIPEGYSVSREKKERFSLILESASTNQTSMYLCASSPLIKQETQYFGPGTRLLVL.

The gene calls are TRBV28 and TRBJ2-5; no DNA is available, so the TRBD2 call from TCRdb remains unchecked. CDR3 length: 13 residues. CDR1 and CDR2 (germline): MDHEN, SYDVKM. Here the CDR3 reads CASSPTSWETQYF.

The rearrangement joins TRBV20-1 to TRBJ2-3; the D call from TCRdb, TRBD1, cannot be confirmed without DNA. The germline V gene encodes CDR1 DFQATT and CDR2 SNEGSKA (reference sequence). The CDR3 is 13 amino acids. This chain's CDR3 is CSAPGQGVNTQYF.

The V gene is TRBV20-1, the J gene TRBJ2-4; the TRBD1 assignment by TCRdb is unverifiable without DNA. From germline, CDR1 is DFQATT and CDR2 SNEGSKA (reference sequence). CDR3 length: 14 amino acids. This CDR3 reads CSARDSRQGVIQYF.

The genes are TRBV4-3 and TRBJ2-7; TCRdb gives TRBD2 as the D gene, but with no DNA this cannot be confirmed. The CDR3 runs 18 residues. Germline CDR1 LGHNA, CDR2 YSLEER. CDR3 sequence: CASSQAPLVAGGTGEQYF.

V usage is TRBV12-3 or TRBV12-4 and J usage is TRBJ1-5. The CDR3 covers 15 residues. The chain's CDR3 is CASSPERNSNQPQHF.

The rearrangement links TRBV5-1 to TRBJ2-3; TCRdb's D call of TRBD1 is untestable without DNA. Germline-derived CDR1 and CDR2 are SGHRS and YFSETQ. The CDR3 loop spans 14 amino acids. CDR3 protein: CASSRGGRTDTQYF.

The V and J genes are TRBV7-7 and TRBJ2-5; TCRdb's D call of TRBD1 is untestable without DNA. In germline, CDR1 is SSHAT, CDR2 FNYEAQ (reference sequence). The CDR3 is 14 amino acids. The CDR3 here is CASSVNRGEETQYF.

The chain recombines TRBV9 with TRBJ2-3; the D call of TRBD2 rests on TCRdb alone, since no DNA is present to check it. Germline assignment: CDR1 SGDLS and CDR2 YYNGEE. The CDR3 has 14 amino acids. CDR3: CASKDRESTDTQYF. The entire variable domain, with the rest obtained from reference TRBV9 and TRBJ2-3, is as follows: DSGVTQTPKHLITATGQRVTLRCSPRSGDLSVYWYQQSLDQGLQFLIQYYNGEERAKGNILERFSAQQFPDLHSELNLSSLELGDSALYFCASKDRESTDTQYFGPGTRLTVL.

The V call is TRBV6-2 or TRBV6-3, the J call TRBJ2-1; absent DNA, TCRdb's TRBD2 call cannot be checked. Looked up from germline, CDR1 is MNHEY and CDR2 is SVGEGT. The CDR3 sequence is 17 residues long. CDR3: CASSPELRLARTHEQFF.

The CDR3 loop reads CASSWGTNEQFF. This chain joins TRBV11-2 and TRBJ2-1; checking the TCRdb D call of TRBD1 is not possible without DNA. The CDR3 consists of 12 residues. Germline CDR1 is SGHAT and CDR2 is FQNNGV. Looking up the rest from reference TRBV11-2 and TRBJ2-1 gives the full variable domain: EAGVAQSPRYKIIEKRQSVAFWCNPISGHATLYWYQQILGQGPKLLIQFQNNGVVDDSQLPKDRFSAERLKGVDSTLKIQPAKLEDSAVYLCASSWGTNEQFFGPGTRLTVL.

This chain joins TRBV4-2 and TRBJ2-1. The CDR3 is 13 residues long. CDR1 and CDR2 (germline): LGHNA, YNFKEQ. CDR3 loop: CASSPVSYNEQFF.

This sequence joins TRBV29-1 and TRBJ1-2. CDR1 and CDR2 from the germline V gene are SQVTM and ANQGSEA. CDR3 length: 13 residues. Here the CDR3 reads CSVALPYGNGYTF.

The chain links TRBV11-1 to TRBJ2-5; TCRdb picks TRBD1, but there is no DNA to check that call. CDR3 length: 14 residues. CDR1 is SGHAT, CDR2 FQDESV, per germline (reference sequence). The CDR3 is CASSPGIYQETQYF.

CDR3 in amino acids: CAWRLGAGNEQFF. This sequence joins TRBV30 and TRBJ2-1; no DNA is available, so the TRBD1 call from TCRdb remains unchecked. Per germline, CDR1 GTSNPN and CDR2 SVGIG (reference sequence). This CDR3 comprises 13 residues.

The chain has TRBV6-2 or TRBV6-3 and TRBJ2-7. Per germline, CDR1 MNHEY and CDR2 SVGEGT. The CDR3 has 14 residues. CDR3 residues: CASSYRRHLYEQYF.

V is TRBV9 and J is TRBJ2-2. Germline V lookup: CDR1 SGDLS, CDR2 YYNGEE. There are 13 residues in the CDR3. The CDR3 loop is CASSLDATGELFF.

The chain couples TRBV14 to TRBJ2-1; TCRdb's assignment of TRBD2 cannot be checked, as there is no DNA. This CDR3 contains 15 residues. CDR1 and CDR2 (germline): SGHDN, FVKESK. The CDR3: CASSSRDLRPNEQFF.

The chain links TRBV15 to TRBJ2-1; the D call of TRBD1 rests on TCRdb alone, since no DNA is present to check it. The CDR3 has 16 residues. Per the germline V gene, CDR1 is LNHNV and CDR2 is YYDKDF (reference sequence). CDR3 loop: CATSRDTGQSYNEQFF.

V usage is TRBV6-1 and J usage is TRBJ2-5. This CDR3 spans 13 amino acids. CDR1 MNHNS and CDR2 SASEGT come from the germline V gene. The CDR3 loop reads CASRPRQGETQYF.

CDR3 sequence reads: CSARTGLAGVYEQYF. The chain has TRBV20-1 and TRBJ2-7; the TCRdb call, TRBD2, lacks DNA for checking. Looked up from germline, CDR1 is DFQATT and CDR2 is SNEGSKA (reference sequence). The CDR3 spans 15 residues.

The rearrangement links TRBV12-3 or TRBV12-4 to TRBJ1-1. This CDR3 has 15 residues. CDR3: CASSPPRTVGTEAFF.

V is TRBV4-3 and J is TRBJ2-5; TCRdb calls TRBD2, which cannot be checked without DNA. In germline, CDR1 is LGHNA, CDR2 YSLEER. This CDR3 comprises 15 residues. The CDR3 sequence is CASSQEGSGGETQYF.

CDR3 sequence: CASTVIENTEAFF. The chain joins TRBV12-3 or TRBV12-4 to TRBJ1-1. CDR3 length: 13 residues.

The V and J genes are TRBV5-1 and TRBJ1-1; TCRdb picks TRBD1, but there is no DNA to check that call. Per germline, CDR1 SGHRS and CDR2 YFSETQ. The CDR3 sequence is 14 residues long. This chain's CDR3 is CASSVTGPNTEAFF.